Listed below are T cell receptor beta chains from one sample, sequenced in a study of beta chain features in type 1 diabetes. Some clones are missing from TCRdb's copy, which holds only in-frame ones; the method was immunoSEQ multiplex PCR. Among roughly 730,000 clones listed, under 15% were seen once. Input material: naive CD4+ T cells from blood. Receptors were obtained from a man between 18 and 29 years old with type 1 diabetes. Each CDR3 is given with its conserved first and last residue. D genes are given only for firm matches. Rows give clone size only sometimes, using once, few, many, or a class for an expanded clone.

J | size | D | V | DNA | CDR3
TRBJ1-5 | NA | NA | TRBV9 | TGTGCCAGCAGCGTAGAAGGGTATAGCAATCAGCCCCAGCATTTT | CASSVEGYSNQPQHF
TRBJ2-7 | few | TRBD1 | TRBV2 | TGTGCCAGCACCCCAACCCGGGACAGGTTAAACGAGCAGTACTTC | CASTPTRDRLNEQYF
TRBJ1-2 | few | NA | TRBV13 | TGTGCCAGCAGCTCCCCAGCGGAGGGTGGCTACACCTTC | CASSSPAEGGYTF
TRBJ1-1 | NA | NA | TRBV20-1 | TGCAGTGCTAGCCCTAGGAGTGAAGCTTTCTTT | CSASPRSEAFF
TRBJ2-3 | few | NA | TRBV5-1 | TGCGCCAGCAGCCCAGGTGACGAGACAGATACGCAGTATTTT | CASSPGDETDTQYF
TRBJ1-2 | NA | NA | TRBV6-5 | TGTGCCAGCAGTTATGGTTACTATGGCTACACCTTC | CASSYGYYGYTF
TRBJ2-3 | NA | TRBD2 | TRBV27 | TGTGCCAGCAGTTTCCTAGCGGGACGCACAGATACGCAGTATTTT | CASSFLAGRTDTQYF
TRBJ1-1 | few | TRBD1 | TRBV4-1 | TGCGCCAGCAGCTACGGACAGGGGGCATGGGGCACTGAAGCTTTCTTT | CASSYGQGAWGTEAFF
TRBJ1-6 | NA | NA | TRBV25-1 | TGTGCCAGCAGTGAGGGGCATGTCAGCTCCTATAATTCACCCCTCCACTTT | CASSEGHVSSYNSPLHF
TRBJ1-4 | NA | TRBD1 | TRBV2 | TGTGCCAGCAGTGAGGACAGGGTAGGGGAAAAACTGTTTTTT | CASSEDRVGEKLFF
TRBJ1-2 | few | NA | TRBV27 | TGTGCCAGCAGTCCGGGGGGAGCTAACTATGGCTACACCTTC | CASSPGGANYGYTF
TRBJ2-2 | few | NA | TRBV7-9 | TGTGCCAGCAGCGCGATCGCGGCCGGGGAGCTGTTTTTT | CASSAIAAGELFF
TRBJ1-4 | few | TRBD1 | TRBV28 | TGTGCCAGCAGTACCGAAGGACAGGGAAATGAAAAACTGTTTTTT | CASSTEGQGNEKLFF
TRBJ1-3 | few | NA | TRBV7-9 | TGTGCCAGCAGCTTAATGGGGATCTCTGGAAACACCATATATTTT | CASSLMGISGNTIYF
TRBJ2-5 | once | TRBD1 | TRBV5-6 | TGTGCCAGCAGCATGGGACAGGGTCTCCGCGAGACCCAGTACTTC | CASSMGQGLRETQYF
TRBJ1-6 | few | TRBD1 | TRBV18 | TGTGCCAGCTCACTCCGGGACAGGGAGTCACCCCTCCACTTT | CASSLRDRESPLHF
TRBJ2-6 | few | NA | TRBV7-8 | TGTGCCAGCAACCTCAAGGATAGGCGGGCGGTCTCTGGGGCCAACGTCCTGACTTTC | CASNLKDRRAVSGANVLTF
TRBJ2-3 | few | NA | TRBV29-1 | TGCAGCGTGTTAGTTCAGACGGACACAGATACGCAGTATTTT | CSVLVQTDTDTQYF
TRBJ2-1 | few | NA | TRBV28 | TGTGCCAGCAGATACAGGTACGATGAGCAGTTCTTC | CASRYRYDEQFF
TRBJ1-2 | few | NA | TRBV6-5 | TGTGCCAGCAGAGCCCGGGACACCTATTATGGCTACACCTTC | CASRARDTYYGYTF
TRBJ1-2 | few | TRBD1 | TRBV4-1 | TGCGCCACCGCAGGGGGCCCCTATGGCTACACCTTC | CATAGGPYGYTF